This TCR beta chain stems from a study of immune heterogeneity within non-small cell lung tumors. Overall study: Classification of the tumors gave several squamous cell carcinomas, under eleven non-squamous carcinomas and 1 not otherwise specified.

Multiplex PCR relied on 32 V and 13 J primers to amplify TCR beta CDR3. TCRdb passed the multiplex PCR reads through MiXCR, listing each CDR3 protein once. The sample lists 10,000 to 15,000 distinct CDR3 sequences, around a fifth occurring once. Bulk tumor gDNA, 550 to 750 ng per sample, served as the TCR template. Multiple widely separated biopsies were taken from each primary tumor at surgery. These patients got curative surgery after being newly diagnosed with untreated non-small cell lung cancer. Between the trimmed V and J ends, which lost 2 bases and 5 bases, there was a span of 13 bases. The CDR3 extends over 15 amino acids. Germline V gene sequence: CDR1 SEHNR, CDR2 FQNEAQ (reference sequence). In regard to this clonotype: Its target is unknown.

General study results and limits: Identical dominant CDR3 beta clonotypes recurred across tumor sites within a patient, alongside site-unique high-frequency clones.

This chain uses TRBV7-9 with TRBJ2-1, with D hard to call. The TCR was taken from a man aged 55-75 years with non-small cell lung cancer. The sample was lung tumor tissue. CDR3 sequence reads: CASSLPPGLHNEQFF. DNA for the CDR3: TGTGCCAGCAGCTTACCCCCTGGGCTGCACAATGAGCAGTTCTTC.